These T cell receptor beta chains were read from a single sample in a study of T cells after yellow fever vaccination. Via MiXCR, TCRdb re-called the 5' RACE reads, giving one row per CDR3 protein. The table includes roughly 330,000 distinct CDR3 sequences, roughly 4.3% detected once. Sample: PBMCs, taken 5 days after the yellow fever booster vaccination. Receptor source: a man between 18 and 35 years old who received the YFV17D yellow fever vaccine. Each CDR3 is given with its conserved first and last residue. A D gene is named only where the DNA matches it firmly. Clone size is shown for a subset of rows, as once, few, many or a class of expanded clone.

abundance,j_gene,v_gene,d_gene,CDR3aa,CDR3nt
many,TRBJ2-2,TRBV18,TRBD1,CASSQDRVGYTGELFF,TGTGCCAGCTCACAGGACAGGGTCGGATACACCGGGGAGCTGTTTTTT
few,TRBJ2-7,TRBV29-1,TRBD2,CSVRIAGAYEQYF,TGCAGCGTTCGTATAGCGGGGGCCTACGAGCAGTACTTC
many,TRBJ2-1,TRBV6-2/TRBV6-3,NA,CASSYSLSGRPYNEQFF,TGTGCCAGCAGTTACTCACTGTCAGGGAGGCCCTACAATGAGCAGTTCTTC
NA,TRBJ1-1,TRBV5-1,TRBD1,CASSALQGVGTEAFF,TGCGCCAGCAGCGCCCTACAGGGGGTCGGCACTGAAGCTTTCTTT
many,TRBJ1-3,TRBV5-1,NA,CASSPTTGISGNTIYF,TGCGCCAGCAGCCCCACTACAGGGATAAGTGGAAACACCATATATTTT
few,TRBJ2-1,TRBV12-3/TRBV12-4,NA,CASSLGSATGEQFF,TGTGCCAGCAGTTTGGGCTCCGCCACGGGTGAGCAGTTCTTC
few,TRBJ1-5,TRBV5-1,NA,CASSPDARRPTSNQPQHF,TGCGCCAGCAGCCCCGATGCGAGGAGACCAACTAGCAATCAGCCCCAGCATTTT
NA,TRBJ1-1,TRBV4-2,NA,CASSQDSRGTEAFF,TGTGCCAGCAGCCAAGATTCCAGGGGCACTGAAGCTTTCTTT
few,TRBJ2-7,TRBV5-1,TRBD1,CASSSGTGATYEQYF,TGCGCCAGCAGCTCAGGGACAGGGGCAACCTACGAGCAGTACTTC
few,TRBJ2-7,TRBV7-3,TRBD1,CASSLDRDGEQYF,TGTGCCAGCAGCCTCGACAGGGACGGCGAGCAGTACTTC
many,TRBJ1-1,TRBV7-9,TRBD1,CAVDRAGEAFF,TGTGCCGTAGACAGGGCTGGGGAAGCTTTCTTT
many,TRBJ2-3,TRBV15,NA,CATSRDSRGGTDTQYF,TGTGCCACCAGCAGAGATTCGCGAGGGGGCACAGATACGCAGTATTTT
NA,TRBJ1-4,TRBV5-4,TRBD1,CASSPGTAISTNEKLFF,TGTGCCAGCAGCCCCGGGACAGCAATCTCAACTAATGAAAAACTGTTTTTT
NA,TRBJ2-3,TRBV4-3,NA,CASSPLERDTQYF,TGCGCCAGCAGCCCGCTCGAACGAGATACGCAGTATTTT
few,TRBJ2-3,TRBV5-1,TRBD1,CASSWGTVRSDTQYF,TGCGCCAGCAGCTGGGGGACAGTGCGGTCGGATACGCAGTATTTT
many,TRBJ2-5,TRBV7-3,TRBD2,CASSLTGGSSRETQYF,TGTGCCAGCAGCTTAACCGGGGGGAGTTCTCGGGAGACCCAGTACTTC
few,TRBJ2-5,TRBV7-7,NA,CASSWTGGAQETQYF,TGTGCCAGCAGCTGGACCGGGGGAGCCCAAGAGACCCAGTACTTC
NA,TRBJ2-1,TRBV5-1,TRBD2,CASSFLKGLEILEQFF,TGCGCCAGCAGCTTCCTGAAGGGACTAGAGATCCTTGAGCAGTTCTTC
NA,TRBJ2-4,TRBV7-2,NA,CASSLGGQGIKNIQYF,TGTGCCAGCAGCTTAGGGGGTCAGGGAATTAAAAACATTCAGTACTTC
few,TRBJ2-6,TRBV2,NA,CASSGGRVFFGANVLTF,TGTGCCAGCAGTGGAGGAAGGGTATTCTTTGGGGCCAACGTCCTGACTTTC
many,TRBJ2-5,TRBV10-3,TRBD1,CAISESTGGKETQYF,TGTGCCATCAGTGAGTCGACAGGGGGCAAAGAGACCCAGTACTTC
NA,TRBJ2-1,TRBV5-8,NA,CASSLGFNEQFF,TGTGCCAGCAGCTTGGGGTTTAATGAGCAGTTCTTC
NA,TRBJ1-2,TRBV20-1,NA,CSARFAPNYGYTF,TGCAGTGCTAGATTCGCGCCTAACTATGGCTACACCTTC
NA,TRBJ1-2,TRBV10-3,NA,CAIGGQIDYGYTF,TGTGCCATCGGTGGACAGATCGACTATGGCTACACCTTC
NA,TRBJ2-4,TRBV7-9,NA,CASSRQGTSRGNIQYF,TGTGCCAGCAGCCGCCAAGGGACCTCTCGAGGAAACATTCAGTACTTC
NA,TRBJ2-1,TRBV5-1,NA,CASSWDRYEQFF,TGCGCCAGCAGCTGGGACCGCTATGAGCAGTTCTTC
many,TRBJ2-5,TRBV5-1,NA,CASSLVRAGTIQETQYF,TGCGCCAGCAGCTTGGTTCGGGCAGGAACGATACAAGAGACCCAGTACTTC
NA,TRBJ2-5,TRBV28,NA,CASSPGGSVETQYF,TGTGCCAGCAGCCCAGGGGGGAGCGTGGAGACCCAGTACTTC
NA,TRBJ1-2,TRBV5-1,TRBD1,CASSLGTRTGRYGYTF,TGCGCCAGCAGCTTGGGGACCCGGACAGGGCGCTATGGCTACACCTTC
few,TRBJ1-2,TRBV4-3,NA,CASSPSQGLYGYTF,TGCGCCAGCAGCCCGAGTCAGGGTCTCTATGGCTACACCTTC
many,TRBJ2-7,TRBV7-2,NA,CASSLGARTSHEQYF,TGTGCCAGCAGCTTAGGCGCTAGGACAAGCCACGAGCAGTACTTC
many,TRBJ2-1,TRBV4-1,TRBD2,CASSQEYSGGHNEQFF,TGCGCCAGCAGCCAAGAGTATAGCGGGGGCCACAATGAGCAGTTCTTC
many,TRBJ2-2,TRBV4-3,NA,CASSQDFRAGNPTGELFF,TGCGCCAGCAGCCAAGATTTTAGGGCAGGGAATCCCACCGGGGAGCTGTTTTTT
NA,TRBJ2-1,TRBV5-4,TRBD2,CASSWTSGGVNEQFF,TGTGCCAGCAGCTGGACTAGCGGGGGGGTTAATGAGCAGTTCTTC
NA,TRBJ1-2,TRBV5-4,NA,CASSLGGDRYTF,TGTGCCAGCAGCTTAGGGGGGGATCGCTACACCTTC
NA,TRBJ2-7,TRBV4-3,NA,CASSRNRDRSYEQYF,TGCGCCAGCAGCCGAAACAGGGACCGGTCCTACGAGCAGTACTTC
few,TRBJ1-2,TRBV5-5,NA,CASSLEVSVAGYTF,TGTGCCAGCAGCTTGGAGGTTTCAGTAGCTGGCTACACCTTC
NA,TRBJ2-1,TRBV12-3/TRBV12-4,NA,CASIDGRSEQFF,TGTGCCAGCATTGATGGCCGCAGTGAGCAGTTCTTC
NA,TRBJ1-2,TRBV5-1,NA,CASSEGYNYGYTF,TGCGCCAGCAGTGAAGGATATAACTATGGCTACACCTTC
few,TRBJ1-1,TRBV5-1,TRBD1,CASSFEWGRGSLNTEAFF,TGCGCCAGCAGCTTTGAGTGGGGCAGGGGGAGCCTGAACACTGAAGCTTTCTTT
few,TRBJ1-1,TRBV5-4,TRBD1,CASSYGQGSLLGAFF,TGTGCCAGCAGCTACGGACAGGGAAGTCTCCTCGGAGCTTTCTTT
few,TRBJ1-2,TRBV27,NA,CASRDGGPGGYTF,TGTGCCAGCAGGGATGGGGGGCCGGGGGGCTACACCTTC
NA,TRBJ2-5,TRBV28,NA,CASSPFFGGDQETQYF,TGTGCCAGCAGCCCCTTTTTCGGCGGGGATCAAGAGACCCAGTACTTC
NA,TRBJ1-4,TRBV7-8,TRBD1,CASSLRRDRHNEKLFF,TGTGCCAGCAGCTTACGGCGGGACAGACATAATGAAAAACTGTTTTTT
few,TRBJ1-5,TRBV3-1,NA,CASSQSEINQPQHF,TGTGCCAGCAGCCAAAGCGAAATCAATCAGCCCCAGCATTTT